Below, 17 T cell receptor beta chains from the same sample are listed, as sequenced in a study of Graves' ophthalmopathy and Graves' hyperthyroidism. RNA transcripts were the template, and TCR beta CDR3 regions were amplified from them. HTBI-primed RT-PCR formed the first round, and a multiplex PCR formed the second. TCRdb called the multiplex PCR reads again in MiXCR, with one record for every CDR3 protein. The repertoire consists of around 1.1 million distinct CDR3 sequences, with approximately 35% occurring once and the leading ten covering 11%. The sample was peripheral blood or thyroid tissue (not recorded which). These receptors were collected from an adult man with Graves' hyperthyroidism.

This chain uses TRBV7-9 with TRBJ1-2, with 7 bases lining up with TRBD1. After removal of 5 bases from V and 6 bases from J, the junction contained 6 bases not matched to a gene. The CDR3 extends over 13 amino acids. In germline, CDR1 is SEHNR, CDR2 FQNEAQ (reference sequence). The CDR3 is CASSLYRGHGYTF. CDR3 coding DNA: TGTGCCAGCAGCCTTTACAGGGGACATGGCTACACCTTC.

This clonotype appeared a few times. Being one base from a much bigger clone, this may be a read error. The conserved final phenylalanine or tryptophan is absent from the CDR3, which likely points to a read error. This chain uses TRBV11-2 with TRBJ2-5, with unresolved D. The ends were cut back, 0 bases at V and 0 bases at J, with 11 bases in the middle. Per germline, CDR1 SGHAT and CDR2 FQNNGV. The CDR3 runs 16 residues. CDR3 in amino acids: CASSLDYQEYQETQYL. The DNA of the CDR3 is TGTGCCAGCAGCTTAGATTACCAGGAGTACCAAGAGACCCAGTACCTC.

This clonotype came up many times. The chain uses TRBV7-9 and TRBJ2-6; a possible D gene is TRBD1 (6 bases). Germline-derived CDR1 and CDR2 are SEHNR and FQNEAQ (reference sequence). Deletions cut 6 bases from V and 0 bases from J, with 12 bases between. CDR3 size: 16 residues. CDR3 nucleotide sequence: TGTGCCAGCAGTCCAGGGGCTAACTCTGGGGCCAACGTCCTGACTTTC. Translating it yields CASSPGANSGANVLTF.

The chain links TRBV5-6 to TRBJ2-7; possibly TRBD2 for D (7 bases). Germline V lookup: CDR1 SGHDT, CDR2 YYEEEE. V was cut by 4 bases and J by 2 bases, with 22 bases left in between. This CDR3 is built from 17 residues. The CDR3 sequence is CASSQEAGEGWTYEQYF. Here the CDR3 DNA reads TGTGCCAGCAGCCAAGAGGCAGGGGAGGGTTGGACCTACGAGCAGTACTTC. The full variable domain, completed using reference TRBV5-6 and TRBJ2-7, is DAGVTQSPTHLIKTRGQQVTLRCSPKSGHDTVSWYQQALGQGPQFIFQYYEEEERQRGNFPDRFSGHQFPNYSSELNVNALLLGDSALYLCASSQEAGEGWTYEQYFGPGTRLTVT.

The rearrangement joins TRBV7-9 to TRBJ1-2; D is uncertain. In germline, CDR1 is SEHNR, CDR2 FQNEAQ (reference sequence). This CDR3 comprises 14 residues. V lost 5 bases to trimming and J lost 10 bases, with 20 bases between them. CDR3 sequence reads: CASSPKRRVIDYTF. The CDR3 DNA follows: TGTGCCAGCAGCCCCAAGAGGAGGGTCATCGACTACACCTTC. Based on the CDR3 plus reference TRBV7-9 and TRBJ1-2, the full variable domain is DTGVSQNPRHKITKRGQNVTFRCDPISEHNRLYWYRQTLGQGPEFLTYFQNEAQLEKSRLLSDRFSAERPKGSFSTLEIQRTEQGDSAMYLCASSPKRRVIDYTFGSGTRLTVV.

This clonotype was detected only a few times. This rearrangement joins TRBV20-1 to TRBJ1-5; D is unresolved. This CDR3 is built from 15 residues. With 5 bases removed from V and 1 base from J, the gap between germline ends came to 15 bases. From germline, CDR1 is DFQATT and CDR2 SNEGSKA (reference sequence). Here the CDR3 DNA reads TGCAGTGCTGTTATAGGAACCGGGAGCAATCAGCCCCAGCATTTT. Translated, it gives CSAVIGTGSNQPQHF.

This clonotype was counted many times. The V and J genes are TRBV2 and TRBJ1-6, with a tentative D call TRBD1 (6 bases). The CDR3 loop spans 15 amino acids. The germline V gene encodes CDR1 SNHLY and CDR2 FYNNEI. Trimming removed 7 bases at V and 5 bases at J, with 15 bases between. The CDR3 loop reads CASILGGSNNSPLHF. DNA of the CDR3: TGTGCCAGCATCCTAGGGGGTTCCAATAATTCACCCCTCCACTTT.

This clonotype was detected many times. The V call is TRBV15, the J call TRBJ2-5; 12 bases agree with TRBD1. The germline gives CDR1 LNHNV, CDR2 YYDKDF (reference sequence). V shed 0 bases and J 7 bases; nucleotides not matched to a gene: 6. This CDR3 comprises 16 residues. In DNA form, the CDR3 reads TGTGCCACCAGCAGAGACCGGGACAGGGGGCGCGGGACCCAGTACTTC. It encodes CATSRDRDRGRGTQYF.

As to this clonotype: A much more abundant neighbour one base away suggests this may be a read error. The V call is TRBV2, the J call TRBJ2-7, with 7 bases that match TRBD1. Unmatched junction bases numbered 17, after V lost 9 bases and J lost 3 bases. The CDR3 has 16 residues. Germline V gene sequence: CDR1 SNHLY, CDR2 FYNNEI. CDR3 residues: CASASSPWDSYYEQYF. The DNA for the CDR3 is TGTGCCAGTGCTAGTTCGCCGTGGGACAGTTACTACGAGCAGTACTTC.

As for this clonotype: A read error may be the cause here, since a much bigger clone is one base away. The chain employs TRBV10-3 and TRBJ2-6, with no clear D. This CDR3 is built from 15 residues. The V gene lost 10 bases and the J gene lost 0 bases, with 13 bases spanning the gap. Looked up from germline, CDR1 is ENHRY and CDR2 is SYGVKD. The CDR3 DNA sequence: TGTGCCACCAGCACGACCGCCTCTGGGGCCAACGTCCTGACTTTC. Translated: CATSTTASGANVLTF.

This clonotype was recorded at least ten times. V is TRBV7-2 and J is TRBJ1-2; D ambiguous. Per germline, CDR1 SGHTA and CDR2 FQGNSA. This CDR3 spans 16 amino acids. Trimming pared 4 bases from V and 5 bases from J, leaving 20 bases between. This chain's CDR3 is CASSSIDTVDWYGYTF. CDR3 coding DNA: TGTGCCAGCAGCTCCATAGACACCGTGGACTGGTATGGCTACACCTTC.

This chain uses TRBV12-3 or TRBV12-4 with TRBJ2-6, with TRBD1 as a possible D gene (6 bases). The CDR3 consists of 16 residues. Deletions cut 5 bases from V and 0 bases from J, with 11 bases between. The CDR3 sequence: CASSPGHSSGANVLTF. The CDR3 coding sequence is TGTGCCAGCAGTCCGGGACACTCCTCTGGGGCCAACGTCCTGACTTTC.

The chain links TRBV10-3 to TRBJ1-2; 8 positions agree with TRBD1. CDR1 and CDR2 from the germline V gene are ENHRY and SYGVKD. The CDR3 is 16 residues long. V trimming: 4 bases; J trimming: 0 bases; junction bases outside the gene matches: 7. CDR3 nucleotides: TGTGCCATCAGTGCAGGGACAGGCTTAACTAACTATGGCTACACCTTC. Protein sequence: CAISAGTGLTNYGYTF.

CDR3 sequence (DNA): TGCAGTGCTCCCAAGTGGACAGGGGACACCGGGGAGCTGTTTTTT. It specifies CSAPKWTGDTGELFF. This rearrangement joins TRBV20-1 to TRBJ2-2; 9 bases map to TRBD1. The trim removed 5 bases at V and 3 bases at J, leaving 7 bases unmatched. Per germline, CDR1 DFQATT and CDR2 SNEGSKA (reference sequence). The CDR3 consists of 15 residues.

This clonotype was recorded at least ten times. CDR3 sequence: CASSTDRGNTGELFF. The CDR3 nucleotides are TGTGCCAGTAGTACGGACAGGGGGAACACCGGGGAGCTGTTTTTT. V is TRBV19 and J is TRBJ2-2; 9 nucleotides align to TRBD1. Germline trimming cut 4 bases from V and 1 base from J; bases unmatched to any gene: 1. CDR1 is LNHDA and CDR2 is SQIVND in the germline V gene (reference sequence). The CDR3 consists of 15 residues.

This clonotype has a count of ten or more. This chain connects TRBV2 to TRBJ1-5; 9 bases align to TRBD1. Germline V gene data show CDR1 as SNHLY and CDR2 as FYNNEI. This CDR3 region has 15 residues. The V segment lost 6 bases and the J segment 6 bases; nucleotides outside the gene matches: 9. The CDR3 DNA reads TGTGCCAGCAGCGACAACAGGGGGCTAAGTCAGCCCCAGCATTTT. Its translation is CASSDNRGLSQPQHF.

This clonotype has at least ten counts. V and J are TRBV7-2 and TRBJ1-4, with TRBD1 as a possible D gene (5 bases). Trimming removed 2 bases at V and 8 bases at J, with 9 bases between. This CDR3 region has 13 residues. CDR1 and CDR2 from the germline V gene are SGHTA and FQGNSA. Here the CDR3 DNA reads TGTGCCAGCAGCTTATACGGGGCAGAAAAACTGTTTTTT. It encodes CASSLYGAEKLFF.